These 19 T cell receptor beta chains were all obtained from the same sample, sequenced in a study of T cell repertoires in cytomegalovirus infection. TCRdb processed the reads anew with MiXCR; each CDR3 protein has one entry. The table records 650,000 to 900,000 distinct CDR3 sequences, under 35% of them present only once. Their cognate antigens are unknown. The source material was cultured CD8+ T cells from PBMCs, sampled from culture after CMV antigen stimulation. The source is a human donor in good health (CMV status not recorded). Some clones in this sample may be carry-over from other donors' samples.

This chain connects TRBV6-2 or TRBV6-3 to TRBJ2-5; 14 nucleotides agree with TRBD2. The germline gives CDR1 MNHEY, CDR2 SVGEGT. CDR3 length: 16 amino acids. V was clipped by 7 bases and J by 3 bases; unmatched bases: 7. DNA of the CDR3: TGTGCCAGCAACCCTCCGGGACTAGCGGGGGAAGAGACCCAGTACTTC. Amino acid sequence: CASNPPGLAGEETQYF.

This clonotype was detected a few times. The chain recombines TRBV7-9 with TRBJ2-6; the D gene could be TRBD1 or TRBD2 (5 bases each). V lost 8 bases and J lost 0, with 11 bases in between. In germline, CDR1 is SEHNR, CDR2 FQNEAQ (reference sequence). CDR3 length: 15 residues. The CDR3 loop reads CASAGTTSGANVLTF. The CDR3 coding sequence is TGTGCCAGCGCCGGGACCACCTCTGGGGCCAACGTCCTGACTTTC.

This chain uses TRBV27 with TRBJ1-6; perhaps TRBD1 as D (6 bases). V was shortened by 8 bases and J by 0 bases, with 11 bases between the two germline ends. The germline CDR1 and CDR2 sequences are MNHEY and SMNVEV (reference sequence). The CDR3 covers 15 residues. In DNA, the CDR3 is TGTGCCAGCCGGCAGGGGAGCTCCTATAATTCACCCCTCCACTTT. Its translation: CASRQGSSYNSPLHF.

CDR3 protein: CASSQDRGKGYGYTF. CDR3 in DNA: TGCGCCAGCAGCCAAGACAGGGGGAAGGGCTATGGCTACACCTTC. The V and J genes are TRBV4-1 and TRBJ1-2; TRBD1 matches at 7 bases. V lost 0 bases and J lost 4; bases outside the gene matches: 5. Germline CDR1 and CDR2: MGHRA and YSYEKL. This CDR3 has 15 residues.

This clonotype was counted only a few times. This chain uses TRBV7-3 with TRBJ2-3; TRBD1 is a possible D gene (5 bases). V lost 2 bases and J lost 5, with 11 bases in between. The CDR3 is made up of 14 amino acids. The V gene's germline CDR1 is SGHTA and CDR2 FQGTGA. The CDR3 nucleotides read TGTGCCAGCAGCTTACAAGGGGCAGAAGATACGCAGTATTTT. Amino acids: CASSLQGAEDTQYF.

This clonotype occurred once. A much more abundant neighbour one base away suggests this may be a read error. The V and J genes are TRBV2 and TRBJ1-1, with no clear D. Trimming left V 6 bases short and J 3 bases short, with 5 bases between. Germline V gene data show CDR1 as SNHLY and CDR2 as FYNNEI. The CDR3 is 11 residues long. CDR3 DNA sequence: TGTGCCAGCAGGGAGGACACTGAAGCTTTCTTT. It specifies CASREDTEAFF. The whole variable domain, remainder taken from reference TRBV2 and TRBJ1-1, is EPEVTQTPSHQVTQMGQEVILRCVPISNHLYFYWYRQILGQKVEFLVSFYNNEISEKSEIFDDQFSVERPDGSNFTLKIRSTKLEDSAMYFCASREDTEAFFGQGTRLTVV.

This clonotype has a handful of counts. V usage is TRBV7-8 and J usage is TRBJ1-2; TRBD1 might be the D (5 bases). Germline V CDR1 and CDR2: SGHVS, FQNEAQ. This CDR3 is built from 14 residues. The V end was cut by 0 bases, the J end by 6 bases, with 11 bases between. CDR3 protein: CASSLAFRGDGYTF. CDR3 coding DNA: TGTGCCAGCAGCTTAGCCTTTAGGGGTGATGGCTACACCTTC.

This clonotype was seen at least ten times. The chain couples TRBV7-6 to TRBJ2-1, with TRBD1 matching over 8 bases. The germline V gene has CDR1 SGHVS and CDR2 FNYEAQ. CDR3 length: 14 amino acids. Trimming took 5 bases from V and 5 from J; bases not matched to a gene: 5. The CDR3 nucleotides are TGTGCCAGCAGCCCCAGGACAGGGAACAATGAGCAGTTCTTC. Translated: CASSPRTGNNEQFF.

This clonotype has a handful of counts. The gene calls are TRBV6-5 and TRBJ2-3, with D unresolved. Germline loops: CDR1 MNHEY, CDR2 SVGAGI. The CDR3 consists of 17 residues. The V end lost 0 bases, the J end lost 2 bases, and 15 bases lay between the germline ends. The CDR3 DNA reads as TGTGCCAGCAGTTACTCGTTGAGCTGGGCTATCACAGATACGCAGTATTTT. Translated, it gives CASSYSLSWAITDTQYF.

V is TRBV27 and J is TRBJ1-5; D perhaps matches TRBD1 (6 bases). Germline lookup yields CDR1 MNHEY and CDR2 SMNVEV (reference sequence). This CDR3 has 17 residues. V dropped 2 bases and J dropped 2 bases, with 16 bases sitting between them. CDR3 coding DNA: TGTGCCAGCAGTTTAACCGGGGGCAATCCCCGCAATCAGCCCCAGCATTTT. It encodes CASSLTGGNPRNQPQHF.

The sample holds a few counts of this clonotype. This sequence joins TRBV27 and TRBJ1-2; weak D call: TRBD1 (5 bases). The CDR3 length is 14 residues. The V end lost 6 bases, the J end lost 3 bases, and 14 bases lay between the germline ends. Germline CDR1 reads MNHEY; CDR2 reads SMNVEV (reference sequence). This chain's CDR3 is CASRPPGPYYGYTF. The CDR3 DNA reads TGTGCCAGCAGACCTCCGGGACCCTACTATGGCTACACCTTC.

The chain carries TRBV7-9 and TRBJ1-5, with D possibly TRBD1 on 5 matching bases. V lost 5 bases and J 6 bases, leaving 17 bases between the germline ends. This CDR3 comprises 15 residues. Germline V gene data show CDR1 as SEHNR and CDR2 as FQNEAQ (reference sequence). Here the CDR3 DNA reads TGTGCCAGCAGCGCCGACAGATCTGGGGGTCAGCCCCAGCATTTT. Encoded protein: CASSADRSGGQPQHF.

Many counts were recorded for this clonotype. This rearrangement joins TRBV7-9 to TRBJ2-6; no definite D call. CDR3 length: 15 amino acids. The germline V gene has CDR1 SEHNR and CDR2 FQNEAQ (reference sequence). Trimming took 5 bases from V and 0 from J, leaving 8 bases between them. CDR3: CASSPTVSGANVLTF. In DNA form, the CDR3 reads TGTGCCAGCAGCCCCACAGTCTCTGGGGCCAACGTCCTGACTTTC.

This clonotype came up a few times. V usage is TRBV24-1 and J usage is TRBJ2-2, with 8 bases identical to TRBD2. V was clipped by 0 bases and J by 0 bases; unmatched bases: 5. Per germline, CDR1 KGHDR and CDR2 SFDVKD. CDR3 size: 18 residues. CDR3 protein: CATSDLLAGGPNTGELFF. CDR3 in DNA: TGTGCCACCAGTGATTTGCTCGCGGGGGGTCCGAACACCGGGGAGCTGTTTTTT.

This clonotype was seen a few times. The chain recombines TRBV28 with TRBJ2-7, with D maybe TRBD2 (6 bases). Trimming pared 3 bases from V and 4 bases from J, leaving 19 bases between. CDR3 length equals 16 residues. The germline gives CDR1 MDHEN, CDR2 SYDVKM. The CDR3 loop reads CASSFVGGTGSYEQYV. The CDR3 coding sequence is TGTGCCAGCAGTTTTGTGGGGGGAACGGGCTCTTACGAGCAGTACGTC.

The rearrangement uses TRBV14 and TRBJ1-1; D perhaps matches TRBD1 (6 bases). Germline CDR1 and CDR2: SGHDN and FVKESK. The V end was cut by 4 bases, the J end by 1 base, with 22 bases between. This CDR3 comprises 18 residues. The CDR3 DNA reads as TGTGCCAGCAGCCGCCCAGCCGGGACACAGGGAGGGAACACTGAAGCTTTCTTT. The encoded protein is CASSRPAGTQGGNTEAFF.

This sequence joins TRBV27 and TRBJ2-7; the match to TRBD1 covers 7 bases. The junction had 10 bases not matched to a gene; V was cut back by 10 bases and J by 4 bases. Germline V gene data show CDR1 as MNHEY and CDR2 as SMNVEV (reference sequence). CDR3 length: 13 amino acids. The CDR3, as DNA: TGTGCCACCGCGACAGGGTCTACGTACGAGCAGTACTTC. Amino acids: CATATGSTYEQYF.

This clonotype was observed a handful of times. This chain connects TRBV5-4 to TRBJ2-5; the match to TRBD1 covers 7 bases. V dropped 2 bases and J dropped 5; count of bases not matched to a gene: 6. The CDR3 runs to 14 residues. Germline V gene sequence: CDR1 SGHNT, CDR2 YYREEE (reference sequence). The CDR3 region is CASSLLGTDETQYF. CDR3 in DNA: TGTGCCAGCAGCTTACTAGGGACAGACGAGACCCAGTACTTC.

This clonotype was counted a few times. The gene calls are TRBV5-6 and TRBJ2-6, with 9 bases matching TRBD1. Germline V gene lookup returns CDR1 SGHDT and CDR2 YYEEEE. V dropped 1 base and J dropped 0; count of bases not matched to a gene: 5. This CDR3 is 18 amino acids long. The CDR3: CASSLMTGGSSGANVLTF. CDR3 nucleotide sequence: TGTGCCAGCAGCTTGATGACAGGGGGTAGCTCTGGGGCCAACGTCCTGACTTTC.